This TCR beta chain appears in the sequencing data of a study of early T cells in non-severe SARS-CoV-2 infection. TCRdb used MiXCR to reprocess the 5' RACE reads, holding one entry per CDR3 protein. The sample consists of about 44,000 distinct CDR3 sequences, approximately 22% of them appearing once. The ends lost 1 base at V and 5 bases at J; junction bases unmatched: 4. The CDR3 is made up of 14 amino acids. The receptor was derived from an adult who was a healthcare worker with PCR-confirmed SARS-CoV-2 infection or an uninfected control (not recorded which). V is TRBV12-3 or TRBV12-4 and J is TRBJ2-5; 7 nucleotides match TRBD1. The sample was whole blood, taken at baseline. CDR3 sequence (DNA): TGTGCCAGCAGTTTAGTAGGGGGCAATGAGACCCAGTACTTC. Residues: CASSLVGGNETQYF.